The subject of this entry is one TCR beta chain. As originally analysed: Estimated nucleated cell counts came from reference gene primer amplification. The assay was immunoSEQ multiplex PCR, and TCRdb's table has in-frame clones only and misses some. V, J and clone size are taken as reported in that table, and D and trimming were inferred from the DNA itself. The sample yields 95,000 to 150,000 clones, less than 90% seen once. The data were obtained in a study of blood T cell repertoires in COVID-19. About the research overall: T cells, B-cell-depleted T cells, or PBMCs supplied cDNA or gDNA.

The study recruited people aged 18 to 89 years across approximately 24 US areas. Recovered participants had two consecutive negative NP/OP PCR tests, healthcare professional clearance, or symptom resolution. The source is a woman aged 25 to 39 who had recovered from COVID-19. Material for sequencing was PBMCs or T cells enriched from blood (not recorded which).

This chain's CDR3 is CASSLGLAGGEQYF. The CDR3 DNA follows: TGTGCCAGCAGCTTAGGACTAGCGGGGGGGGAGCAGTACTTC. The chain is built from TRBV7-2 and TRBJ2-7; 14 bases are a match to TRBD2. The V and J ends lost 1 base and 7 bases, in that order; junction bases with no gene match: 0. Germline CDR1 is SGHTA and CDR2 is FQGNSA. CDR3 size: 14 residues.